A single sample is the source of the 24 T cell receptor beta chains below, sequenced in a study of blood T cell repertoires in COVID-19. Data came from immunoSEQ multiplex PCR; TCRdb stores just in-frame clones and leaves some out. The sample lists some 240,000 clones, 84% occurring once. The sequenced material came from PBMCs or T cells enriched from blood (not recorded which). All receptors come from a man in his thirties or forties with acute COVID-19.

V is TRBV23-1 and J is TRBJ2-2; D possibly corresponds to TRBD2 (5 bases). TRBV23-1 is noted as an ORF with a role that remains uncertain. Between the trimmed V and J ends, which lost 3 bases and 4 bases, there was a span of 12 bases. There are 15 residues in the CDR3. CDR3 region: CASSQTGGSTGELFF. Written as DNA, the CDR3 is TGCGCCAGCAGTCAGACCGGTGGGAGCACCGGGGAGCTGTTTTTT.

This clone came up once. V usage is TRBV28 and J usage is TRBJ1-1; a weak D match, TRBD1 (5 bases). In germline, CDR1 is MDHEN, CDR2 SYDVKM. This CDR3 spans 14 amino acids. Trimming stripped 6 bases from V and 5 bases from J, with 16 bases between. Written as DNA, the CDR3 is TGTGCCAGCAGCCTCTTGGGGGGAGGGACTGAAGCTTTCTTT. Translation gives CASSLLGGGTEAFF.

The chain links TRBV13 to TRBJ2-3; 8 nucleotides line up with TRBD2. The CDR3 extends over 14 amino acids. The germline gives CDR1 PRHDT, CDR2 FYEKMQ (reference sequence). V lost 4 bases, J lost 6 bases, and 6 bases stayed unmatched. CDR3: CASSYRTSQDTQYF. CDR3 nucleotide sequence: TGTGCCAGCAGCTACCGGACTAGCCAGGATACGCAGTATTTT.

This clone showed up just once. The chain couples TRBV19 to TRBJ1-1; 7 bases fit TRBD1. Germline V gives CDR1 LNHDA, CDR2 SQIVND (reference sequence). This CDR3 is built from 13 residues. With 7 bases clipped from V and 5 bases from J, the junction kept 7 bases outside the gene matches. The DNA for the CDR3 is TGTGCCAGTATCGACAGGGTTGGAACTGAAGCTTTCTTT. It translates to CASIDRVGTEAFF.

The gene calls are TRBV9 and TRBJ2-1; TRBD2 aligns across 9 bases. Germline CDR1 is SGDLS and CDR2 is YYNGEE. V lost 0 bases, J lost 9 bases, and 7 bases stayed unmatched. This CDR3 comprises 15 residues. In DNA form, the CDR3 reads TGTGCCAGCAGCGTAGTTGCGGGAGGGCCGGTTGAGCAGTTCTTC. This encodes CASSVVAGGPVEQFF.

This chain joins TRBV3-1 (or the pseudogene TRBV3-2) and TRBJ2-2, with 12 bases identical to TRBD2. The V and J ends lost 4 bases and 5 bases, in that order; junction bases with no gene match: 14. This CDR3 is built from 19 residues. Germline V gene data show CDR1 as LGHDT and CDR2 as YNNKEL (reference sequence). In DNA, the CDR3 is TGTGCCAGCAGCCGAACCGGGACTAGCGGGTTAGTTGGGACCGGGGAGCTGTTTTTT. Translation gives CASSRTGTSGLVGTGELFF.

The chain combines TRBV9 with TRBJ2-2, with D possibly TRBD2 on 6 matching bases. In germline, CDR1 is SGDLS, CDR2 YYNGEE. V was pared by 3 bases and J by 6 bases, with 18 bases between. The CDR3 totals 16 residues. The CDR3 region has the DNA TGTGCCAGCAGCGGAGGACTGGGACTGGGGCCCGGGGAGCTGTTTTTT. It yields the protein CASSGGLGLGPGELFF.

The rearrangement links TRBV5-4 to TRBJ2-1; TRBD2 matches 8 bases. The CDR3 loop spans 14 amino acids. Germline trimming cut 3 bases from V and 6 bases from J; bases unmatched to any gene: 5. Looked up from germline, CDR1 is SGHNT and CDR2 is YYREEE (reference sequence). The CDR3 here is CASSYQRGSNEQFF. The DNA for the CDR3 is TGTGCCAGCAGCTACCAGCGGGGGAGCAATGAGCAGTTCTTC.

The chain carries TRBV7-9 and TRBJ1-2; tentative D call: TRBD1 (5 bases). Germline loops: CDR1 SEHNR, CDR2 FQNEAQ (reference sequence). V was pared by 5 bases and J by 4 bases, with 11 bases between. The CDR3 totals 13 residues. The CDR3 bases are TGTGCCAGCAGCCCAGACGGGGGCTATGGCTACACCTTC. Translating gives CASSPDGGYGYTF.

The chain links TRBV27 to TRBJ1-2; possibly TRBD1 for D (5 bases). Germline CDR1 reads MNHEY; CDR2 reads SMNVEV (reference sequence). Trimming left V 7 bases short and J 5 bases short, with 14 bases between. The CDR3 length is 13 residues. Here the CDR3 reads CASTDPGGYGYTF. In DNA, the CDR3 is TGTGCCAGCACGGACCCTGGGGGGTATGGCTACACCTTC.

The chain combines TRBV2 with TRBJ2-1, with TRBD2 matching over 10 bases. Germline assignment: CDR1 SNHLY and CDR2 FYNNEI. The CDR3 has 15 amino acids. J lost 4 bases, V lost 6 bases, and 6 bases had no gene match. The CDR3 DNA sequence: TGTGCCAGCAGCCTAACTAGCGGGAATTACAATGAGCAGTTCTTC. Encoded protein: CASSLTSGNYNEQFF.

This sequence joins TRBV9 and TRBJ1-5; D not resolved. Deletions cut 4 bases from V and 1 base from J, with 9 bases between. The V gene's germline CDR1 is SGDLS and CDR2 YYNGEE. This CDR3 region has 14 residues. The CDR3 DNA sequence: TGTGCCAGCAGCCCGTCCCCCAGCAATCAGCCCCAGCATTTT. It codes for CASSPSPSNQPQHF.

The chain carries TRBV7-6 and TRBJ1-1; no clear D gene. The CDR3 is 14 amino acids. Germline V gives CDR1 SGHVS, CDR2 FNYEAQ. The V gene lost 2 bases and the J gene lost 1 base, with 8 bases spanning the gap. As DNA, the CDR3 is TGTGCCAGCAGCTTACGTTCGGGGAACACTGAAGCTTTCTTT. Translating it yields CASSLRSGNTEAFF.

The genes are TRBV5-1 and TRBJ2-2; the D is unclear. Germline V gene sequence: CDR1 SGHRS, CDR2 YFSETQ. The CDR3 is made up of 15 amino acids. V gave up 0 bases and J gave up 1 base, with 7 bases separating them. CDR3 DNA sequence: TGCGCCAGCAGCTTGGGTTCGGGGAACACCGGGGAGCTGTTTTTT. Protein product: CASSLGSGNTGELFF.

V and J are TRBV9 and TRBJ1-1; TRBD1 is a possible D gene (5 bases). The CDR3 runs 12 residues. The germline gives CDR1 SGDLS, CDR2 YYNGEE. The germline V and J ends were trimmed by 0 bases and 9 bases, with 9 bases remaining between them. Here the CDR3 DNA reads TGTGCCAGCAGCGTAGACGGGGGAAAAGCTTTCTTT. It yields the protein CASSVDGGKAFF.

In this sample, this clone turned up once. The chain couples TRBV21-1 to TRBJ2-7; no check of the table's D call, TRBD2, against the DNA was made. TRBV21-1 represents a pseudogene. This CDR3 region has 15 residues. The CDR3 is CASSKNASGAGEQYV. The DNA of the CDR3 is TGTGCCAGCAGCAAAAATGCTTCTGGCGCGGGGGAGCAGTACGTC.

The chain has TRBV28 and TRBJ2-2, with a weak D call TRBD2 (6 bases). V lost 7 bases, J lost 10 bases, and 10 bases lay in between. Germline lookup yields CDR1 MDHEN and CDR2 SYDVKM. The CDR3 covers 11 residues. As DNA, the CDR3 is TGTGCCAGCACGGGAGTCGAGGAGCTGTTTTTT. Protein: CASTGVEELFF.

V and J are TRBV28 and TRBJ2-7; D might be TRBD1 (5 bases). The CDR3 spans 15 residues. Germline loops: CDR1 MDHEN, CDR2 SYDVKM. V gave up 5 bases and J gave up 4 bases, with 18 bases separating them. The CDR3 loop reads CASSPLGRPDYEQYV. DNA for the CDR3: TGTGCCAGCAGTCCCTTGGGGCGTCCCGATTACGAGCAGTACGTC.

The V and J genes are TRBV2 and TRBJ1-6; D is unresolved. The germline V gene has CDR1 SNHLY and CDR2 FYNNEI. This CDR3 has 17 residues. V lost 0 bases and J lost 0, with 9 bases in between. This CDR3 is CASSEAGANSYNSPLHF. The CDR3 DNA follows: TGTGCCAGCAGTGAAGCGGGCGCAAACTCCTATAATTCACCCCTCCACTTT. Full variable domain (outside the CDR3, taken from reference TRBV2 and TRBJ1-6): EPEVTQTPSHQVTQMGQEVILRCVPISNHLYFYWYRQILGQKVEFLVSFYNNEISEKSEIFDDQFSVERPDGSNFTLKIRSTKLEDSAMYFCASSEAGANSYNSPLHFGNGTRLTVT.

The V gene is TRBV3-1 (or the pseudogene TRBV3-2), the J gene TRBJ1-3; D is possibly TRBD1 (5 bases). The CDR3 has 16 residues. V shed 1 base and J shed 0 bases, with 10 bases lying between them. The germline gives CDR1 LGHDT, CDR2 YNNKEL (reference sequence). CDR3 nucleotides: TGTGCCAGCAGCCAAGCGCTAGGACACTCTGGAAACACCATATATTTT. Residues: CASSQALGHSGNTIYF.

The V and J genes are TRBV11-2 and TRBJ1-1; 8 nucleotides agree with TRBD1. There are 15 residues in the CDR3. Trimming took 5 bases from V and 5 from J; bases not matched to a gene: 10. Germline V gene data show CDR1 as SGHAT and CDR2 as FQNNGV. CDR3 region: CASSILQGVRTEAFF. In DNA form, the CDR3 reads TGTGCCAGCAGCATCCTACAGGGGGTTCGTACTGAAGCTTTCTTT.

This clone was detected a few times. The rearrangement uses TRBV9 and TRBJ1-6, with D unclear. The ends were cut back, 0 bases at V and 0 bases at J, with 10 bases in the middle. There are 17 residues in the CDR3. Germline CDR1 SGDLS, CDR2 YYNGEE. CDR3 nucleotides: TGTGCCAGCAGCGTAGACGGAGGGAGCTCCTATAATTCACCCCTCCACTTT. It is translated as CASSVDGGSSYNSPLHF.

V gene TRBV3-1 (or the pseudogene TRBV3-2) combines with J gene TRBJ1-3, with a possible D match to TRBD1 (5 bases). CDR1 LGHDT and CDR2 YNNKEL come from the germline V gene (reference sequence). CDR3 length: 16 residues. Between the trimmed V and J ends, which lost 3 bases and 4 bases, there was a span of 16 bases. Written as DNA, the CDR3 is TGTGCCAGCAGCCACCCCGTAGGGGTTACAGGAAACACCATATATTTT. Its protein is CASSHPVGVTGNTIYF.

V is TRBV4-3 and J is TRBJ2-7; 8 nucleotides line up with TRBD1. V lost 1 base to trimming and J lost 2 bases; unmatched junction nucleotides: 4. This CDR3 comprises 15 residues. Germline V CDR1 and CDR2: LGHNA, YSLEER. Written as DNA, the CDR3 is TGCGCCAGCAGCCAAGGGACAGGGCTTACCTACGAGCAGTACGTC. This sequence encodes CASSQGTGLTYEQYV.